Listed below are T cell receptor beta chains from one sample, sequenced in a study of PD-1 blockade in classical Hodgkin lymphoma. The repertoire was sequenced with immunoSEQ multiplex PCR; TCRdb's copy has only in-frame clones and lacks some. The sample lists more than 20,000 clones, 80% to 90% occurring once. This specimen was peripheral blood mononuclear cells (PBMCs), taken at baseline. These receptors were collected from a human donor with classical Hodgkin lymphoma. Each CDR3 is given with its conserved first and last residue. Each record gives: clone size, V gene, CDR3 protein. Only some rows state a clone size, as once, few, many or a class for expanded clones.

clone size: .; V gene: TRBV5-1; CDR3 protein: CASSLEGQGPYEQYF
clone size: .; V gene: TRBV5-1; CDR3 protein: CASTPVQPNTEAFF
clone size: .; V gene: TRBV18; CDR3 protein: CASSTGLASYEQYF
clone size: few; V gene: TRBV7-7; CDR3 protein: CASSTNWGTEAFF
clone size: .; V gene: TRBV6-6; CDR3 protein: CASSYSKGETNYGYTF
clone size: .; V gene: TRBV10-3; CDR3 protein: CAISAPGRGLPGELFF
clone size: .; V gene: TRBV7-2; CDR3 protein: CASSLGGTDTQYF
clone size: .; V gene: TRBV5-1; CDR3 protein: CASSLGLAGEAGGELFF
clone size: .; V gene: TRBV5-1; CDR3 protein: CASSQAANTEAFF
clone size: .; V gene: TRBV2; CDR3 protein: CASSEETGAFTEAFF
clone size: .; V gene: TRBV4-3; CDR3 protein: CASSQDRGQPQHF
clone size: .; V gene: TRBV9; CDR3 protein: CASSAWTGMVYGANVLTF
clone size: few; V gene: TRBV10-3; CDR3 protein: CAISGGDGNQPQHF
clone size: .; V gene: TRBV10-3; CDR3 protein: CAIRGGAGNTIYF
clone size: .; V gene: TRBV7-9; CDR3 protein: CASSSLGGGYNEKLFF
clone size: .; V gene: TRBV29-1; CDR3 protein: CSTRDRGSNGYTF
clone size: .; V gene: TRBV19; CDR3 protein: CASSPRDPAYEAFF
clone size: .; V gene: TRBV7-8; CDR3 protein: CASSLGQGGGYTF
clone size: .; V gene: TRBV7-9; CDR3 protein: CASSLPRDTQYF
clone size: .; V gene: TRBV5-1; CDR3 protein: CASSSPSNYGYTF
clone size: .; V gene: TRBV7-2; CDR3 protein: CASSLGFDRVTYEQYF
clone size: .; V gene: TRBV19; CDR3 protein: CASSIIGTNSNQPQHF
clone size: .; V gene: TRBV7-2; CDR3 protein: CASSLRQGWGSKNMGYTF
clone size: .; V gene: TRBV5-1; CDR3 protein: CASSLRPVQGNEQFF
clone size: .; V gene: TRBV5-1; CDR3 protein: CASGLAGGFNEQFF
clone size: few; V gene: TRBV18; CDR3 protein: CASSPQGASGNTIYF
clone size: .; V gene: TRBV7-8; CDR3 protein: CASSLGEDQPQHF
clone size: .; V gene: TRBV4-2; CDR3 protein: CASSQSGGATNEKLFF
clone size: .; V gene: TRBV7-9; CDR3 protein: CASSLAEGSEGYTF
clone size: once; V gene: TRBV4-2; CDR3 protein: CASSQEAGANYGYTF
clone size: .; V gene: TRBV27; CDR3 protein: CASSLIWVYEQYF
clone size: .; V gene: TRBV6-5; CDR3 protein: CASSTGLATTGELFF
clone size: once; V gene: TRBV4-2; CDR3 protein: CASRLRDSSYEQYF
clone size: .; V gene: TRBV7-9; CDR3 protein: CASSLEGGGGYEQYF
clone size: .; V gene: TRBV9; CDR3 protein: CASSVGGTKDNSPLHF
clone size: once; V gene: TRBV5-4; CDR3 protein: CASSFSGLAEAGANVLTF
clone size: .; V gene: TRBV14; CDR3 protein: CASSQDLGREETQYF
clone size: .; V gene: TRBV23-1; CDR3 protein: CASSQSTDRDNQPQHF
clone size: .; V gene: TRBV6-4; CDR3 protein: CASSGAGSTTNEKLFF
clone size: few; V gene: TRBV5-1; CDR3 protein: CASAAGEGYEQYF
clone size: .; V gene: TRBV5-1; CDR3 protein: CASSEGLAAAGELFF
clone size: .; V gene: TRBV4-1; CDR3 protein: CASSPGVGPFNEQFF
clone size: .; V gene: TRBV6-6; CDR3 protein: CASSSGTGNPGELFF
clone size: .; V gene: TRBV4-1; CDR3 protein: CASSNLGGVQFF
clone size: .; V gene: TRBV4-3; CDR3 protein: CASSQGREGTDTQYF
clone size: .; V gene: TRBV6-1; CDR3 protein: CASGTGNTGELFF
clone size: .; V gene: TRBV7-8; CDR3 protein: CASSSARHLTVNYGYTF
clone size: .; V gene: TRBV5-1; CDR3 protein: CASSLEGRVEGNTIYF
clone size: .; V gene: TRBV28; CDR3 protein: CASSYLYEQYF
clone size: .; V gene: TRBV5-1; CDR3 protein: CASSLAEVDTQYF
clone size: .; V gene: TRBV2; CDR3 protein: CASSEGSLYGYTF
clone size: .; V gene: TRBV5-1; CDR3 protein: CASSLGGDRNQPQHF
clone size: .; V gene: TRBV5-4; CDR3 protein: CASSLEAGDTEAFF
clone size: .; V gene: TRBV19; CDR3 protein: CASSIQGGIYNEQFF
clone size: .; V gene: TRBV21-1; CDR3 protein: CASSKSMENTEAFF
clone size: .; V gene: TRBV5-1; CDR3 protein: CASSLAARTSETQYF
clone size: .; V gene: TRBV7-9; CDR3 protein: CASSTIPYTNGELFF